The rows below give T cell receptor beta chains drawn from one sample of a study of blood T cell repertoires in COVID-19. Some clones are missing from TCRdb's copy, which holds only in-frame ones; the method was immunoSEQ multiplex PCR. The sample consists of about 350,000 clones, approximately 86% of them appearing once. The specimen sequenced was peripheral blood. Source of these receptors: a woman aged 55-69 years with COVID-19, enrolled during active disease. CDR3s leave out the opening cysteine and the closing phenylalanine or tryptophan. Each record gives: J gene, V gene, CDR3 length, CDR3 protein.

TRBJ2-1	TRBV20-1	13	SASRSSGGANEQF
TRBJ1-2	TRBV28	9	ASSLIGGYT
TRBJ1-2	TRBV5-1	10	ASSLDSRGYT
TRBJ2-7	TRBV19	11	ASTPQGLDEQY
TRBJ2-1	TRBV5-1	12	ASGGGDSHNEQF
TRBJ2-1	TRBV10-3	18	AISEDPLLMSGGAVYEQF
TRBJ1-1	TRBV4-2	14	ASSQEQGLVRTEAF
TRBJ2-1	TRBV7-2	13	ASSPSGGASYEQF
TRBJ2-3	TRBV3-1/TRBV3-2	13	ASSHQDSSADTQY
TRBJ1-5	TRBV18	13	ASSPQGRDNQPQH
TRBJ2-7	TRBV11-2	13	ASSLIGTVTYEQY
TRBJ1-1	TRBV7-9	13	ASSPPGQQNTEAF
TRBJ1-6	TRBV4-2	13	ASSQDGGGRSPLH
TRBJ2-2	TRBV12-5	13	ASGTGQGITGELF
TRBJ2-3	TRBV19	11	ASALSGDQPQY
TRBJ2-3	TRBV5-4	15	ASSDSKTSGGIDTQY
TRBJ1-2	TRBV4-1	15	ASSQDPGREPLYGYT
TRBJ2-7	TRBV5-1	12	ASSAGTGAYEQY
TRBJ1-4	TRBV12-5	15	ASGLVLTGQFNEKLF
TRBJ2-3	TRBV3-1/TRBV3-2	11	ASTGLEGHTQY
TRBJ2-1	TRBV7-8	13	ASSLGGGGWDEQF
TRBJ1-1	TRBV6-5	13	ASSYSKQLNTEAF
TRBJ2-3	TRBV4-1	14	ASSQDDFIVPDTQY
TRBJ2-7	TRBV7-9	14	ASSLGTNRASYEQY
TRBJ1-2	TRBV3-1/TRBV3-2	13	ASSRAGAMGYGYT
TRBJ2-2	TRBV15	14	ATSRDGTGEAGELF
TRBJ2-3	TRBV10-3	15	AISENPSVGSTDTQY
TRBJ1-6	TRBV30	12	AWSVRDNNSPLH
TRBJ2-2	TRBV5-1	13	ASGPQGPYTGELF
TRBJ2-7	TRBV7-9	11	ASSTDNSYEQY
TRBJ2-7	TRBV19	9	ASSIPGQQY
TRBJ1-1	TRBV5-4	9	ASSQNTEAF
TRBJ2-7	TRBV6-5	13	ASRMTSGRYYEQY
TRBJ2-5	TRBV27	13	ASSLSVGSRGTQY
TRBJ2-1	TRBV7-3	12	ASSASGIYNEQF
TRBJ2-3	TRBV21-1	13	ASSKVRGGTDTQY
TRBJ1-1	TRBV23-1	11	ASSPTGGTEAF
TRBJ1-1	TRBV9	13	ASTPGGATNTEAF
TRBJ1-5	TRBV4-1	13	ASSQGRGDNQPQH
TRBJ1-2	TRBV5-4	16	ASSSPPGQLLANYGYT
TRBJ2-5	TRBV7-3	12	ASSLGSGAETQY
TRBJ2-7	TRBV3-1/TRBV3-2	12	ASSHGQNLYEQY
TRBJ2-7	TRBV30	10	AWSNPGGEQY
TRBJ2-2	TRBV9	12	ASSVFSNTGELF
TRBJ2-3	TRBV3-1/TRBV3-2	11	ASSQPLGLPQY
TRBJ1-1	TRBV6-6	11	ASSYNRNTEAF
TRBJ2-6	TRBV27	13	ASRPGGSGANVLT
TRBJ2-3	TRBV13	16	ASSMGLAGTASTDTQY
TRBJ1-1	TRBV10-1	17	ASSDLLEGATSWNTEAF
TRBJ2-2	TRBV9	14	ASSVAPRGAPGELF
TRBJ1-4	TRBV19	13	ASGVSGTGREKLF
TRBJ2-5	TRBV2	11	ASAEHNQETQY
TRBJ2-7	TRBV19	12	ASSIISGSHEQY
TRBJ2-2	TRBV7-9	12	ASSFGTDTGELF
TRBJ1-1	TRBV9	10	ASSAGNTEAF
TRBJ2-1	TRBV19	11	ASSMDRVNEQF
TRBJ2-7	TRBV7-9	14	ASSSYGTVKGFEQY